The clone carrying this TCR beta chain counts as medium-sized. Antigen: not known. Full-length variable regions came from constant-region reverse primers plus semi-nested Nested Universal Primer A PCR. TCRdb ran MiXCR on the 5' RACE reads and lists one entry per CDR3 protein. Of 9,500 to 15,000 distinct CDR3 sequences in the sample, 51% were seen once. This CDR3 is built from 15 residues. V lost 2 bases and J lost 6; bases outside the gene matches: 5. The V gene's germline CDR1 is SGHTA and CDR2 FQGNSA. Cells sorted as Tregs were CD4+, CD25+ and CD127-/low. Study-wide findings and caveats: The larger-cohort validation was restricted to a single TCR beta V-J rearrangement rather than whole repertoires.

The rearrangement links TRBV7-2 to TRBJ2-3; 10 bases align to TRBD2. This sequence originates from a female donor with breast cancer. The specimen sequenced was tumor-infiltrating Tregs sorted from the breast tumor. The CDR3 is CASSLQAGGPDTQYF. Written as DNA, the CDR3 is TGTGCCAGCAGCTTACAAGCGGGAGGGCCGGATACGCAGTATTTT.